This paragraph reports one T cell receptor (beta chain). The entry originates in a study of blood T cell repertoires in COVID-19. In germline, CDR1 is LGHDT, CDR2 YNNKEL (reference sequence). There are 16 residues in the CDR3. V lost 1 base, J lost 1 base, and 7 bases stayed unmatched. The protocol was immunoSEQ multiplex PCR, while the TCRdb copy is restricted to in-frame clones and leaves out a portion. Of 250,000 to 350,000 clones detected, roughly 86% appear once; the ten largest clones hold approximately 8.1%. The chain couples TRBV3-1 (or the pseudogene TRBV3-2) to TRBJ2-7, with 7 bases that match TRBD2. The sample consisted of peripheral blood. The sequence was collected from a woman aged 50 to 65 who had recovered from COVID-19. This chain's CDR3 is CASSQGIAGRSYEQYF. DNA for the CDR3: TGTGCCAGCAGCCAAGGGATAGCGGGTCGATCCTACGAGCAGTACTTC.